A selection of T cell receptor beta chains follows, all from one sample in a study of prognosis after radiotherapy for stage I lung cancer. MiXCR was run by TCRdb on the multiplex PCR reads, yielding one entry per CDR3 protein. The repertoire has some 27,000 distinct CDR3 sequences, roughly 30% of them found once; the top ten carry about 12%. This material consisted of PBMCs, taken before or after stereotactic body radiation therapy (not recorded which). Receptor source: a donor aged 50 or older with non-small cell lung cancer. CDR3s include the opening cysteine and the closing phenylalanine or tryptophan. The order of the fields is J gene, D gene, clone size, V gene, CDR3 protein, CDR3 DNA. D genes are given only for firm matches. Clone size is not always given. Where it is, it says once, few, many or a class for expanded clones.

>TRBJ2-5|NA|many|TRBV7-9
CASSKQGGGSPETQYF
TGTGCCAGCAGCAAACAAGGAGGGGGCAGCCCGGAGACCCAGTACTTC
>TRBJ1-3|NA|many|TRBV29-1
CSVRGVGNTIYF
TGCAGCGTTCGAGGGGTTGGAAACACCATATATTTT
>TRBJ2-1|TRBD2|many|TRBV11-2
CASSSYSGGANNEQFF
TGTGCCAGCAGCTCCTATAGCGGGGGGGCTAATAATGAGCAGTTCTTC
>TRBJ1-1|NA|few|TRBV5-4
CATNAGGASNTEAFF
TGTGCCACTAATGCCGGGGGGGCTTCGAACACTGAAGCTTTCTTT
>TRBJ2-7|NA|many|TRBV5-5
CASSLASTIGEQYF
TGTGCCAGCAGCTTGGCCTCGACCATTGGCGAGCAGTACTTC
>TRBJ2-1|TRBD2|many|TRBV9
CASSVGASGRVNEQFF
TGTGCCAGCAGCGTGGGGGCTAGCGGGAGGGTTAATGAGCAGTTCTTC
>TRBJ2-6|NA|many|TRBV28
CASSSAGGANVLTF
TGTGCCAGCAGTTCGGCAGGTGGGGCCAACGTCCTGACTTTC
>TRBJ2-2|NA|many|TRBV5-1
CASSLAGWGGNTGELFF
TGCGCCAGCAGCTTGGCCGGGTGGGGGGGCAACACCGGGGAGCTGTTTTTT
>TRBJ2-1|TRBD1|many|TRBV12-3/TRBV12-4
CASSATGVSSYNEQFF
TGTGCCAGCAGTGCTACAGGGGTGAGCTCCTACAATGAGCAGTTCTTC
>TRBJ1-6|TRBD1|medium-sized|TRBV6-5
CASSYSFDFQGAALNSPLHF
TGTGCCAGCAGTTACTCGTTCGATTTCCAGGGGGCGGCATTGAATTCACCCCTCCACTTT
>TRBJ2-3|NA|NA|TRBV6-9
CASRFIRGTDTQYF
TGTGCCAGCAGGTTCATAAGGGGCACAGATACGCAGTATTTT
>TRBJ1-5|NA|many|TRBV6-2/TRBV6-3
CASTLRVSHQPQHF
TGTGCCAGCACCTTAAGGGTCTCTCATCAGCCCCAGCATTTT
>TRBJ2-3|NA|many|TRBV5-1
CASSRDTSTDTQYF
TGCGCCAGCAGCCGGGACACCAGCACAGATACGCAGTATTTT
>TRBJ1-1|NA|few|TRBV28
CASTGTQGNTEAFF
TGTGCCAGCACCGGAACACAGGGGAACACTGAAGCTTTCTTT
>TRBJ2-3|TRBD1|medium-sized|TRBV19
CASSGQGWTSTDTQYF
TGTGCCAGTAGTGGACAGGGTTGGACTAGCACAGATACGCAGTATTTT
>TRBJ2-1|NA|many|TRBV3-1
CASSQRRYNEQFF
TGTGCCAGCAGCCAACGCCGCTACAATGAGCAGTTCTTC
>TRBJ2-7|NA|many|TRBV28
CASSVGSSYEQYF
TGTGCCAGCAGTGTGGGGAGCTCCTACGAGCAGTACTTC
>TRBJ2-2|TRBD1|NA|TRBV19
CASTPRTGVVNTGELFF
TGTGCCAGTACGCCCAGGACAGGGGTCGTGAACACCGGGGAGCTGTTTTTT
>TRBJ1-2|TRBD1|once|TRBV9
CASSDDRGNYGYTF
TGTGCCAGCAGCGATGACAGGGGGAACTATGGCTACACCTTC
>TRBJ2-2|TRBD1|NA|TRBV25-1
CASSGTGAVGELFF
TGTGCCAGCAGCGGGACAGGGGCTGTCGGGGAGCTGTTTTTT
>TRBJ2-7|TRBD2|NA|TRBV2
CASSDGLGTSGGALEQYF
TGTGCCAGCAGTGATGGGCTCGGGACTAGCGGGGGAGCCCTCGAGCAGTACTTC
>TRBJ2-2|NA|NA|TRBV11-2
CASSLNLGFGELFF
TGTGCCAGCAGCTTAAATTTAGGTTTCGGGGAGCTGTTTTTT
>TRBJ2-7|TRBD1|NA|TRBV28
CASSSLLVQGVEQYF
TGTGCCAGCAGTTCCCTATTGGTACAGGGGGTCGAGCAGTACTTC
>TRBJ2-1|NA|many|TRBV30
CACRLPGLYEQFF
TGTGCCTGCAGACTTCCCGGACTGTATGAGCAGTTCTTC
>TRBJ1-2|NA|few|TRBV3-1
CASSQEGSRPGYTF
TGTGCCAGCAGCCAAGAGGGCAGCAGGCCCGGCTACACCTTC
>TRBJ2-5|TRBD1|many|TRBV6-2/TRBV6-3
CASSLSHRGRETQYF
TGTGCCAGCAGTTTATCACACAGGGGTAGAGAGACCCAGTACTTC
>TRBJ2-6|TRBD2|many|TRBV19
CATGGSGANVLTF
TGTGCCACCGGGGGGTCTGGGGCCAACGTCCTGACTTTC
>TRBJ1-1|TRBD1|many|TRBV20-1
CSARILGTESEAFF
TGCAGTGCTAGAATCTTAGGGACAGAGTCCGAAGCTTTCTTT
>TRBJ1-4|NA|many|TRBV2
CASSEITGSNEKLFF
TGTGCCAGCAGTGAAATTACAGGGTCTAATGAAAAACTGTTTTTT
>TRBJ2-7|NA|many|TRBV7-6
CASSLRPDETYEQYF
TGTGCCAGCAGCTTAAGGCCGGACGAAACCTACGAGCAGTACTTC
>TRBJ2-5|TRBD1|many|TRBV7-9
CASSSTARDRVRETQYF
TGTGCCAGCAGCTCTACCGCCCGGGACAGGGTACGAGAGACCCAGTACTTC
>TRBJ2-7|NA|many|TRBV20-1
CSAGGPYEQYF
TGCAGTGCTGGAGGGCCCTACGAGCAGTACTTC
>TRBJ2-7|TRBD1|NA|TRBV5-1
CASSLVWYRGRYEQYF
TGCGCCAGCAGCTTGGTTTGGTACAGGGGTAGGTACGAGCAGTACTTC
>TRBJ2-7|NA|many|TRBV12-3/TRBV12-4
CASSSSLGVAYEQYF
TGTGCCAGCAGTTCGTCTCTCGGGGTCGCCTACGAGCAGTACTTC
>TRBJ1-2|NA|many|TRBV18
CASSSNTGSGARYTF
TGTGCCAGCTCATCTAACACAGGGTCAGGAGCTCGCTACACCTTC
>TRBJ2-7|NA|NA|TRBV15
CVTSRGHTPYEQYF
TGTGTCACCAGCAGAGGACATACCCCCTACGAGCAGTACTTC
>TRBJ2-7|TRBD1|NA|TRBV11-2
CASREGQSSSYEQYF
TGTGCCAGCCGTGAGGGACAGAGTAGCTCCTACGAGCAGTACTTC
>TRBJ1-1|TRBD1|NA|TRBV2
CASSGGTGGFVTEAFF
TGTGCCAGCAGTGGAGGGACAGGGGGGTTTGTCACTGAAGCTTTCTTT
>TRBJ2-1|NA|many|TRBV5-6
CASSFVRVYNEQFF
TGTGCCAGCAGCTTCGTTCGAGTCTACAATGAGCAGTTCTTC
>TRBJ1-5|NA|medium-sized|TRBV28
CASLGFDSNQPQHF
TGTGCCAGCTTGGGTTTCGATAGCAATCAGCCCCAGCATTTT
>TRBJ2-7|TRBD1|many|TRBV5-6
CASSGGQGLYEQYF
TGTGCCAGCAGCGGGGGACAGGGTTTATACGAGCAGTACTTC
>TRBJ2-3|NA|many|TRBV3-1
CASSQDLEVTWSSQYF
TGTGCCAGCAGCCAAGATCTGGAAGTGACTTGGAGTTCGCAGTATTTT
>TRBJ2-5|NA|few|TRBV7-9
CASSLVVEAETQYF
TGTGCCAGCAGCTTAGTTGTAGAGGCAGAGACCCAGTACTTC
>TRBJ2-3|TRBD2|medium-sized|TRBV11-3
CASSLLGGGTDTQYF
TGTGCCAGCAGCCTGCTGGGAGGGGGCACAGATACGCAGTATTTT
>TRBJ2-1|NA|many|TRBV28
CASSSEAHEQFF
TGTGCCAGCAGTTCAGAGGCTCATGAGCAGTTCTTC
>TRBJ1-6|NA|many|TRBV28
CASSLSVNNSPLHF
TGTGCCAGCAGTTTAAGCGTTAACAATTCACCCCTCCACTTT
>TRBJ1-5|NA|many|TRBV27
CASSLSDSNQPQHF
TGTGCCAGCAGTTTATCTGACAGCAATCAGCCCCAGCATTTT
>TRBJ1-5|NA|many|TRBV6-4
CASGPPGLSTQPQHF
TGTGCCAGCGGCCCCCCGGGACTTTCGACCCAGCCCCAGCATTTT